The 5 T cell receptor beta chains below all came from one sample that was sequenced in a study of cytotoxic CD8 clonotypes in ibrutinib-treated CLL. The method was immunoSEQ multiplex PCR; TCRdb's version includes in-frame clones alone and lacks a portion of them. The sample holds around 70,000 clones, 90% seen once. This material consisted of PBMCs, taken after 12 months of ibrutinib treatment. These receptors originate from a human donor with chronic lymphocytic leukemia.

This chain connects TRBV2 to TRBJ1-3; the match to TRBD1 covers 7 bases. Trimming at V came to 10 bases and at J to 0 bases, leaving 12 bases not matched to a gene. Germline V gives CDR1 SNHLY, CDR2 FYNNEI. The CDR3 consists of 16 residues. The CDR3 DNA reads TGTGCCACTCAGGCGAGGACAGGAACCTCTGGAAACACCATATATTTT. Translated, it gives CATQARTGTSGNTIYF.

This CDR3 is CASSLGRDTQYF. CDR3 nucleotides: TGTGCCAGCAGCTTAGGGAGGGATACGCAGTATTTT. V gene TRBV7-9 combines with J gene TRBJ2-3; weak D call: TRBD2 (5 bases). Germline assignment: CDR1 SEHNR and CDR2 FQNEAQ (reference sequence). V gave up 1 base and J gave up 6 bases, with 5 bases separating them. The CDR3 is 12 residues long.

V gene TRBV5-1 combines with J gene TRBJ2-7; D is unresolved. The CDR3 is made up of 13 amino acids. Germline CDR1 SGHRS, CDR2 YFSETQ. V lost 5 bases, J lost 7 bases, and 16 bases lay in between. In DNA, the CDR3 is TGCGCCAGCAGAACAGAACCTATGAGAGAGCAGTACTTC. Translating gives CASRTEPMREQYF.

Here the CDR3 DNA reads TGTGCCAGCAGCATGCCACGAACTAGCGGGAGCTCCTACAATGAGCAGTTCTTC. Translated, it gives CASSMPRTSGSSYNEQFF. J is TRBJ2-1 and V is TRBV9; TRBD2 aligns across 11 bases. This CDR3 has 18 amino acids. Germline values: CDR1 SGDLS, CDR2 YYNGEE. Trimming removed 4 bases from V and 0 bases from J; junction bases left unmatched: 9.

V and J are TRBV29-1 and TRBJ2-2; TRBD2 matches 11 bases. The CDR3 loop spans 19 amino acids. With 7 bases clipped from V and 2 bases from J, the junction kept 18 bases outside the gene matches. Germline V gene sequence: CDR1 SQVTM, CDR2 ANQGSEA. As DNA, the CDR3 is TGCAGCGCGATCCTCAGCGGGCTAGCGGGAGGCCAAAACACCGGGGAGCTGTTTTTT. It specifies CSAILSGLAGGQNTGELFF.